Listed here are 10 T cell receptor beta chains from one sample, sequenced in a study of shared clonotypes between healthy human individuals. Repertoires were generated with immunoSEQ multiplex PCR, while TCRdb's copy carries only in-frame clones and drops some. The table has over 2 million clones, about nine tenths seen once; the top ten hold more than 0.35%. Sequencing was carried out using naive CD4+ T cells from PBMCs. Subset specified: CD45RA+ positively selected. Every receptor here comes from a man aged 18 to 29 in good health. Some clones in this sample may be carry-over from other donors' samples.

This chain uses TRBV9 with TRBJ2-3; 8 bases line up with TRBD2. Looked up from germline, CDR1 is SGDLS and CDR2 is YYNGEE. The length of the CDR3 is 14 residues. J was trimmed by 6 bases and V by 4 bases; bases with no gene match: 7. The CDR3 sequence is CASSSRTSSDTQYF. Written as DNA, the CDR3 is TGTGCCAGCAGCTCCCGGACTAGCTCGGATACGCAGTATTTT.

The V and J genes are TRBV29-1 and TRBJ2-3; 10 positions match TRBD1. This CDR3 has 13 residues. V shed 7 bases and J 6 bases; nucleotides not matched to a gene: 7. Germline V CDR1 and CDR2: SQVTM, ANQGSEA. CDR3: CSAGQGDVDTQYF. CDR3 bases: TGCAGCGCCGGACAGGGGGATGTGGATACGCAGTATTTT.

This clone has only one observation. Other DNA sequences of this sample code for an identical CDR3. CDR3 bases: TGTGCCACTAGCGGGAGGGGTGCAGATACGCAGTATTTT. This translates into CATSGRGADTQYF. V gene TRBV15 combines with J gene TRBJ2-3, with 11 bases matching TRBD2. This CDR3 is 13 amino acids long. Trimming took 9 bases from V and 4 from J; bases not matched to a gene: 3. Germline CDR1 reads LNHNV; CDR2 reads YYDKDF (reference sequence).

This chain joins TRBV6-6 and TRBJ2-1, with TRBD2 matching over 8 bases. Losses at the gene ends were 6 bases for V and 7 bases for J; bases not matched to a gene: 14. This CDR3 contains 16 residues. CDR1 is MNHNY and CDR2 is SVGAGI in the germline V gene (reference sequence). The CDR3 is CASRGQAGVGGNEQFF. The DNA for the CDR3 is TGTGCCAGCAGGGGGCAAGCGGGAGTAGGAGGTAATGAGCAGTTCTTC.

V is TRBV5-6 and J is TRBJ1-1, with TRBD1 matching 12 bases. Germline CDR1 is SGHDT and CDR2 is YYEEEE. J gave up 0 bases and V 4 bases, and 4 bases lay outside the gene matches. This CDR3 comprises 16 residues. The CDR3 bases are TGTGCCAGCAGCCGGGACAGGGGGCGTTTGAACACTGAAGCTTTCTTT. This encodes CASSRDRGRLNTEAFF.

The CDR3 is CASSHTGVTKNIQYF. For the CDR3, the DNA is TGTGCCAGCAGCCATACTGGGGTGACCAAAAACATTCAGTACTTC. The rearrangement joins TRBV7-2 to TRBJ2-4; D is unclear. CDR3 length: 15 amino acids. Trimming removed 5 bases at V and 2 bases at J, with 13 bases between. CDR1 SGHTA and CDR2 FQGNSA come from the germline V gene.

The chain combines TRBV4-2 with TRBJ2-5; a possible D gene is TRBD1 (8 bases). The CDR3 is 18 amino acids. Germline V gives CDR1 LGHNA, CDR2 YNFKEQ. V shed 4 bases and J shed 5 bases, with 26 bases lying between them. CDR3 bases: TGTGCCAGCAGCCCGCAAGATAGCGGGCAGGGGGCATCGGAGACCCAGTACTTC. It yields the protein CASSPQDSGQGASETQYF.

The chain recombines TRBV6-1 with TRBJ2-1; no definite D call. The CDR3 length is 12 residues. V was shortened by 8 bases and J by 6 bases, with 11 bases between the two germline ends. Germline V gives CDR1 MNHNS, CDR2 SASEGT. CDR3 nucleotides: TGTGCCAGCGCCCCCGGGTTCAATGAGCAGTTCTTC. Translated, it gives CASAPGFNEQFF.

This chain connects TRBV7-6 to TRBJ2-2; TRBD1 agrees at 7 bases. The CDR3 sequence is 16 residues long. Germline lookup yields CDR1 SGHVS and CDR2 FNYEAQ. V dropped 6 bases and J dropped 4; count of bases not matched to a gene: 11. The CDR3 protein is CASRGVGQLSTGELFF. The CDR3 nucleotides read TGTGCCAGCAGGGGGGTGGGACAGCTATCCACCGGGGAGCTGTTTTTT.

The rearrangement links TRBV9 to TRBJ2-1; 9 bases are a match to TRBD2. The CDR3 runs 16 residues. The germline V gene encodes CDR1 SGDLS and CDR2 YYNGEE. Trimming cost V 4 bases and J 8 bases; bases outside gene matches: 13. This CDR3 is CASSTLAGRGGYEQFF. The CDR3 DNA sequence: TGTGCCAGCAGCACCCTAGCGGGGAGGGGTGGCTATGAGCAGTTCTTC.